These 32 T cell receptor beta chains were sequenced from one sample in a study of cytomegalovirus exposure and HLA in healthy donors. Primers included in the PCR were 60 Vbeta and 13 Jbeta primers. TCRdb keeps only in-frame clones here, not all; method: immunoSEQ multiplex PCR. The table lists 85,000 to 95,000 clones, 65% to 75% of them singletons. The sequenced sample was PBMCs. Every receptor here comes from a man aged 25 to 45 in good health and CMV-seropositive.

This clone was recorded a few times. V is TRBV4-1 and J is TRBJ2-2; D gene uncertain. The V end lost 3 bases, the J end lost 8 bases, and 16 bases lay between the germline ends. The CDR3 is made up of 15 amino acids. The germline V gene has CDR1 MGHRA and CDR2 YSYEKL. Here the CDR3 DNA reads TGCGCCAGCAGCCAGGCGGTCCGGGTAGGAGGGGAGCTGTTTTTT. The encoded protein is CASSQAVRVGGELFF.

This clone was picked up one time. The chain couples TRBV29-1 to TRBJ2-7; 13 nucleotides agree with TRBD2. Germline V CDR1 and CDR2: SQVTM, ANQGSEA. The V and J ends lost 3 bases and 3 bases, in that order; junction bases with no gene match: 8. This CDR3 is 16 amino acids long. The CDR3 loop is CSVDTGTSGEIYEQYF. The CDR3 region has the DNA TGCAGCGTTGATACCGGGACTAGCGGGGAAATCTACGAGCAGTACTTC.

A few counts support this clone. The chain couples TRBV4-3 to TRBJ2-2; perhaps D is TRBD1 or TRBD2 (9 bases each). The germline gives CDR1 LGHNA, CDR2 YSLEER. V was trimmed by 3 bases and J by 4 bases, leaving 24 bases between them. CDR3 size: 19 residues. For the CDR3, the DNA is TGCGCCAGCAGCCATGAGACAGGGGGAGCGGGAGGCTTCACCGGGGAGCTGTTTTTT. It specifies CASSHETGGAGGFTGELFF.

Here the CDR3 reads CASSLAGGLVGNEQFF. CDR3 nucleotide sequence: TGTGCCAGCTCACTGGCAGGGGGCTTGGTTGGGAATGAGCAGTTCTTC. The rearrangement uses TRBV18 and TRBJ2-1; 8 positions agree with TRBD1. Germline V gene sequence: CDR1 KGHSH, CDR2 LQKENI. The V segment lost 4 bases and the J segment 7 bases; nucleotides outside the gene matches: 12. The CDR3 is made up of 16 amino acids.

This clone was detected only once. The rearrangement uses TRBV6-5 and TRBJ2-5; possibly TRBD1 for D (6 bases). The germline V gene has CDR1 MNHEY and CDR2 SVGAGI. Trimming removed 5 bases at V and 5 bases at J, with 12 bases between. CDR3 length: 13 residues. CDR3 coding DNA: TGTGCCAGCAGTAGGACAGTCCAGGAGACCCAGTACTTC. This sequence encodes CASSRTVQETQYF.

This clone is labeled as hyperexpanded. This sample also contains other DNA sequences that code for the same CDR3. The chain employs TRBV5-1 and TRBJ1-2; 7 bases line up with TRBD1. Germline V gene data show CDR1 as SGHRS and CDR2 as YFSETQ. The CDR3 extends over 14 amino acids. V dropped 1 base and J dropped 8; count of bases not matched to a gene: 8. The CDR3: CASSLLAGGWGYTF. The CDR3 DNA follows: TGCGCCAGCAGCTTGTTGGCAGGGGGTTGGGGCTACACCTTC.

The chain links TRBV6-5 to TRBJ1-2; D is ambiguous. CDR3 length: 13 residues. V was shortened by 7 bases and J by 8 bases, with 17 bases between the two germline ends. CDR1 and CDR2 from the germline V gene are MNHEY and SVGAGI. The CDR3 sequence: CASTRGPPSGYTF. For the CDR3, the DNA is TGTGCCAGCACTCGCGGCCCACCATCGGGCTACACCTTC.

This clone showed up just once. The chain employs TRBV28 and TRBJ1-4; D remains ambiguous. Trimming took off 3 bases at V and 8 bases at J, with 10 bases between the two ends. This CDR3 is built from 13 residues. Looked up from germline, CDR1 is MDHEN and CDR2 is SYDVKM. This chain's CDR3 is CASSLVIREKLFF. The CDR3 DNA sequence: TGTGCCAGCAGTTTGGTCATCCGGGAAAAACTGTTTTTT.

This clone turned up a few times. The rearrangement uses TRBV19 and TRBJ1-3, with TRBD1 matching 7 bases. Germline assignment: CDR1 LNHDA and CDR2 SQIVND (reference sequence). This CDR3 spans 13 amino acids. Trimming removed 8 bases from V and 4 bases from J; junction bases left unmatched: 5. The DNA for the CDR3 is TGTGCCAGTTCTCAGGGGGTCGGAAACACCATATATTTT. Protein product: CASSQGVGNTIYF.

This sequence joins TRBV6-1 and TRBJ2-6, with 7 bases fitting TRBD1. Germline-derived CDR1 and CDR2 are MNHNS and SASEGT. This CDR3 has 18 residues. V shed 0 bases, J shed 3 bases, and the junction held 8 bases outside the gene matches. This CDR3 is CASSEALTGDHGANVLTF. DNA of the CDR3: TGTGCCAGCAGTGAAGCTTTAACAGGGGATCATGGGGCCAACGTCCTGACTTTC.

The chain recombines TRBV6-1 with TRBJ1-1; D is possibly TRBD1 (5 bases). Germline CDR1 and CDR2: MNHNS and SASEGT. The CDR3 spans 16 residues. With 2 bases removed from V and 5 bases from J, the gap between germline ends came to 18 bases. The CDR3 nucleotides read TGTGCCAGCAGTGAATTGGGGCTCTACCTGGGGACTGAAGCTTTCTTT. It yields the protein CASSELGLYLGTEAFF.

The chain combines TRBV6-5 with TRBJ1-1; weak D call: TRBD1 (5 bases). Germline CDR1 and CDR2: MNHEY and SVGAGI. CDR3 length equals 14 residues. Trimming pared 6 bases from V and 3 bases from J, leaving 14 bases between. The CDR3: CASSWDPGDTEAFF. DNA of the CDR3: TGTGCCAGCAGCTGGGACCCGGGGGACACTGAAGCTTTCTTT.

The chain recombines TRBV13 with TRBJ1-4; 7 bases are a match to TRBD1. The CDR3 is 15 amino acids. Germline V lookup: CDR1 PRHDT, CDR2 FYEKMQ (reference sequence). Trimming cost V 5 bases and J 3 bases; bases outside gene matches: 6. CDR3 sequence (DNA): TGTGCCAGCAGCCCGACAGGGCTGGCTAATGAAAAACTGTTTTTT. Its translation is CASSPTGLANEKLFF.

The chain recombines TRBV7-8 with TRBJ2-2, with TRBD2 matching 7 bases. The CDR3 has 15 residues. CDR1 is SGHVS and CDR2 is FQNEAQ in the germline V gene. Trimming took 5 bases from V and 5 from J; bases not matched to a gene: 8. Here the CDR3 DNA reads TGTGCCAGCAGCCAAGCGGGGATTTCGACCGGGGAGCTGTTTTTT. This translates into CASSQAGISTGELFF.

The chain joins TRBV19 to TRBJ1-4; D is unresolved. Germline V lookup: CDR1 LNHDA, CDR2 SQIVND (reference sequence). The CDR3 loop spans 16 amino acids. Trimming stripped 7 bases from V and 0 bases from J, with 15 bases between. The CDR3 sequence is CASKGEQSATNEKLFF. The CDR3 DNA is TGTGCCAGTAAGGGAGAGCAAAGTGCAACTAATGAAAAACTGTTTTTT.

The genes are TRBV5-4 and TRBJ2-5; D possibly corresponds to TRBD2 (6 bases). Germline CDR1 SGHNT, CDR2 YYREEE (reference sequence). The CDR3 is 14 amino acids. V lost 4 bases and J lost 6, with 16 bases in between. CDR3 protein: CASSPWGDGKTQYF. Written as DNA, the CDR3 is TGTGCCAGCAGCCCCTGGGGGGATGGAAAGACCCAGTACTTC.

The chain combines TRBV25-1 with TRBJ2-7; 8 bases match TRBD2. The V and J ends lost 1 base and 3 bases, in that order; junction bases with no gene match: 5. Looked up from germline, CDR1 is MGHDK and CDR2 is SYGVNS. CDR3 size: 15 residues. CDR3 protein: CASSEFGLAGYEQYF. DNA of the CDR3: TGTGCCAGCAGTGAATTCGGTCTAGCGGGCTACGAGCAGTACTTC.

The gene calls are TRBV29-1 and TRBJ2-2, with a weak D call TRBD1 (5 bases). Deletions cut 0 bases from V and 6 bases from J, with 5 bases between. Germline CDR1 and CDR2: SQVTM and ANQGSEA. The CDR3 covers 12 residues. The chain's CDR3 is CSVEDRAGELFF. CDR3 nucleotide sequence: TGCAGCGTTGAAGACAGGGCCGGGGAGCTGTTTTTT.

V usage is TRBV6-6 and J usage is TRBJ1-3, with a tentative D call TRBD1 (5 bases). The CDR3 contains 15 residues. Germline CDR1 reads MNHNY; CDR2 reads SVGAGI (reference sequence). V was shortened by 7 bases and J by 2 bases, with 15 bases between the two germline ends. The CDR3 here is CASKSGGSTGNTIYF. The CDR3 DNA sequence: TGTGCCAGCAAGAGTGGGGGGAGTACTGGAAACACCATATATTTT.

The chain links TRBV5-1 to TRBJ1-6, with D uncertain. Trimming removed 0 bases from V and 6 bases from J, with 4 bases in between. The CDR3 spans 13 residues. Germline V gene data show CDR1 as SGHRS and CDR2 as YFSETQ. The CDR3 is CASSLDSNSPLHF. The DNA of the CDR3 is TGCGCCAGCAGCTTGGACAGTAATTCACCCCTCCACTTT.

V gene TRBV6-1 combines with J gene TRBJ2-2; a possible D gene is TRBD2 (7 bases). The germline V gene encodes CDR1 MNHNS and CDR2 SASEGT. Between the trimmed V and J ends, which lost 8 bases and 3 bases, there was a span of 13 bases. The CDR3 runs to 14 residues. For the CDR3, the DNA is TGTGCCAGCTCAAAGGGGGGGGACACCGGGGAGCTGTTTTTT. This sequence encodes CASSKGGDTGELFF.

The chain links TRBV7-8 to TRBJ1-2, with D possibly TRBD1 on 5 matching bases. The CDR3 has 14 residues. Germline V CDR1 and CDR2: SGHVS, FQNEAQ. V was pared by 4 bases and J by 1 base, with 10 bases between. The CDR3 is CASSSDRYNYGYTF. CDR3 in DNA: TGTGCCAGCAGCTCCGACAGATATAACTATGGCTACACCTTC.

The chain joins TRBV6-5 to TRBJ1-1; D unclear. The CDR3 is 15 amino acids. Trimming left V 6 bases short and J 0 bases short, with 14 bases between. Looked up from germline, CDR1 is MNHEY and CDR2 is SVGAGI. The CDR3 nucleotides are TGTGCCAGCAGATTTCTCCGGGATTTGAACACTGAAGCTTTCTTT. Protein sequence: CASRFLRDLNTEAFF.

The chain employs TRBV4-2 and TRBJ1-1; TRBD1 might be the D (5 bases). Trimming left V 0 bases short and J 11 bases short, with 13 bases between. This CDR3 has 13 amino acids. Germline V gene data show CDR1 as LGHNA and CDR2 as YNFKEQ. For the CDR3, the DNA is TGTGCCAGCAGCCAAGATCCTCAAAAGGGGGCTTTCTTT. This encodes CASSQDPQKGAFF.

The chain is built from TRBV5-4 and TRBJ1-2; TRBD1 might be the D (6 bases). The ends were cut back, 4 bases at V and 7 bases at J, with 17 bases in the middle. The CDR3 has 14 residues. Looked up from germline, CDR1 is SGHNT and CDR2 is YYREEE (reference sequence). The CDR3, as DNA: TGTGCCAGCAGCCCCGATCGAGGGGGTGGTGGCTACACCTTC. As protein: CASSPDRGGGGYTF.

This rearrangement joins TRBV5-1 to TRBJ2-7; TRBD2 is a possible D gene (6 bases). Germline V CDR1 and CDR2: SGHRS, YFSETQ. The ends were cut back, 3 bases at V and 6 bases at J, with 13 bases in the middle. CDR3 length: 13 residues. CDR3 nucleotides: TGCGCCAGCAGCTGGGACTTCCGAGGCGAGCAGTACTTC. Protein sequence: CASSWDFRGEQYF.

The chain couples TRBV28 to TRBJ2-3, with 8 nucleotides matching TRBD1. Trimming cost V 6 bases and J 1 base; bases outside gene matches: 15. CDR1 is MDHEN, CDR2 SYDVKM, per germline. This CDR3 is 18 amino acids long. CDR3 nucleotides: TGTGCCAGCAGACACCATCACATAACAGGGGGTGGCACAGATACGCAGTATTTT. Protein: CASRHHHITGGGTDTQYF.

The chain recombines TRBV7-9 with TRBJ1-2; 7 positions agree with TRBD1. With 11 bases clipped from V and 3 bases from J, the junction kept 3 bases outside the gene matches. Germline V gene data show CDR1 as SEHNR and CDR2 as FQNEAQ (reference sequence). CDR3 length: 11 residues. CDR3 sequence (DNA): TGTGCCGCCGGGACAGACTATGGCTACACCTTC. It translates to CAAGTDYGYTF.

The rearrangement links TRBV7-9 to TRBJ2-1, with 11 positions matching TRBD2. The V and J ends lost 5 bases and 2 bases, in that order; junction bases with no gene match: 5. CDR1 is SEHNR, CDR2 FQNEAQ, per germline (reference sequence). The CDR3 extends over 16 amino acids. The CDR3 DNA reads as TGTGCCAGCAGCCCTTTAGCGGGGGGGCCCTACAATGAGCAGTTCTTC. This codes for CASSPLAGGPYNEQFF.

A single count supports this clone. V is TRBV6-6 and J is TRBJ1-5; TRBD1 might be the D (5 bases). The V end lost 2 bases, the J end lost 3 bases, and 14 bases lay between the germline ends. The CDR3 runs 16 residues. From germline, CDR1 is MNHNY and CDR2 SVGAGI (reference sequence). The DNA of the CDR3 is TGTGCCAGCAGTTACCCCGACAGACCCAACAATCAGCCCCAGCATTTT. This codes for CASSYPDRPNNQPQHF.

The chain joins TRBV28 to TRBJ2-1; 7 nucleotides line up with TRBD2. The germline CDR1 and CDR2 sequences are MDHEN and SYDVKM. Trimming removed 7 bases from V and 12 bases from J; junction bases left unmatched: 21. This CDR3 contains 16 residues. This chain's CDR3 is CASTPGREGTYGVQFF. In DNA, the CDR3 is TGTGCCAGCACCCCAGGGAGGGAGGGAACATACGGTGTGCAGTTCTTC.

This chain connects TRBV21-1 to TRBJ1-5; the table's D call TRBD1 went unverified against the DNA. TRBV21-1 is marked as a pseudogene. The CDR3 contains 15 residues. The chain's CDR3 is CASSKNKQGRQPQHF. CDR3 in DNA: TGTGCCAGCAGCAAAAATAAGCAGGGGAGACAGCCCCAGCATTTT.